The 6 T cell receptor beta chains in this list originate from one sample, sequenced in a study of cytomegalovirus exposure and HLA in healthy donors. Vbeta (60) and Jbeta (13) primers were used in the PCR. The protocol was immunoSEQ multiplex PCR, while the TCRdb copy is restricted to in-frame clones and leaves out a portion. Its listing shows roughly 82,000 clones. Specimen: PBMCs. Receptors originate from a woman aged 55-69 years in good health and CMV-seronegative.

CDR3 DNA: TGTGCCAGCAGTTTAGCTAGCGACAACTCCTACGAGCAGTACTTC. Its protein product is CASSLASDNSYEQYF. V is TRBV28 and J is TRBJ2-7, with D tentatively TRBD2 (6 bases). CDR3 size: 15 residues. Trimming stripped 2 bases from V and 0 bases from J, with 11 bases between. Germline values: CDR1 MDHEN, CDR2 SYDVKM. Full variable domain (missing parts from reference TRBV28 and TRBJ2-7): DVKVTQSSRYLVKRTGEKVFLECVQDMDHENMFWYRQDPGLGLRLIYFSYDVKMKEKGDIPEGYSVSREKKERFSLILESASTNQTSMYLCASSLASDNSYEQYFGPGTRLTVT.

The chain couples TRBV6-4 to TRBJ2-3, with D maybe TRBD2 (6 bases). V shed 6 bases and J shed 6 bases, with 13 bases lying between them. Germline V gene lookup returns CDR1 MRHNA and CDR2 SNTAGT. The CDR3 covers 13 residues. The CDR3 here is CASSRDSGDTQYF. CDR3 nucleotides: TGTGCCAGCAGCCGGGACTCCGGGGATACGCAGTATTTT.

J is TRBJ2-2 and V is TRBV5-1, with TRBD1 matching over 9 bases. J was trimmed by 4 bases and V by 4 bases; bases with no gene match: 14. This CDR3 spans 18 amino acids. The germline CDR1 and CDR2 sequences are SGHRS and YFSETQ. The CDR3 DNA is TGCGCCAGCAGCCCCCAGCCGACAGGGGGGCTTGTCACCGGGGAGCTGTTTTTT. Its translation: CASSPQPTGGLVTGELFF.

CDR3 sequence: CASSLGGVSNQPQHF. In nucleotides, the CDR3 is TGCGCCAGCAGCTTGGGGGGAGTTAGCAATCAGCCCCAGCATTTT. The rearrangement uses TRBV5-1 and TRBJ1-5; no reliable D call. The length of the CDR3 is 15 residues. Germline lookup yields CDR1 SGHRS and CDR2 YFSETQ. V was cut by 0 bases and J by 0 bases, with 7 bases left in between.

The CDR3 loop reads CASKDRGHQPQHF. CDR3 nucleotide sequence: TGTGCCAGCAAGGACAGGGGGCATCAGCCCCAGCATTTT. V and J are TRBV2 and TRBJ1-5; 11 nucleotides match TRBD1. The CDR3 covers 13 residues. V gave up 7 bases and J gave up 5 bases; unmatched junction bases: 1. CDR1 and CDR2 from the germline V gene are SNHLY and FYNNEI. Variable domain in full (rest from reference TRBV2 and TRBJ1-5): EPEVTQTPSHQVTQMGQEVILRCVPISNHLYFYWYRQILGQKVEFLVSFYNNEISEKSEIFDDQFSVERPDGSNFTLKIRSTKLEDSAMYFCASKDRGHQPQHFGDGTRLSIL.

The rearrangement joins TRBV7-8 to TRBJ2-2; TRBD2 matches 7 bases. Germline CDR1 reads SGHVS; CDR2 reads FQNEAQ. Trimming took 5 bases from V and 6 from J; bases not matched to a gene: 12. The CDR3 loop spans 16 amino acids. This CDR3 is CASSPGGFGGSGELFF. The CDR3 DNA reads as TGTGCCAGCAGCCCAGGCGGTTTCGGGGGGTCCGGGGAGCTGTTTTTT.